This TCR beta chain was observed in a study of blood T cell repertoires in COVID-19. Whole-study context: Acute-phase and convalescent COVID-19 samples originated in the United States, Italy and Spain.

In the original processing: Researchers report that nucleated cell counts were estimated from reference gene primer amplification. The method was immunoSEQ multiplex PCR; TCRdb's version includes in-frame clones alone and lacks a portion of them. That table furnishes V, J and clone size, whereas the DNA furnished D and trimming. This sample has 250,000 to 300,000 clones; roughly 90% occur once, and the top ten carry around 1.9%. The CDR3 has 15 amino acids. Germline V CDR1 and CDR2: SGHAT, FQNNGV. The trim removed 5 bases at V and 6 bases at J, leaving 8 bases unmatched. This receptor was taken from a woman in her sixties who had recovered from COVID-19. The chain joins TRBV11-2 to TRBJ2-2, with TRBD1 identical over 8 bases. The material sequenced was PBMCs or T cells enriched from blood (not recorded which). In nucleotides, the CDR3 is TGTGCCAGCAGCGTCGTGACAGGGGTAGCCGGGGAGCTGTTTTTT. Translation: CASSVVTGVAGELFF. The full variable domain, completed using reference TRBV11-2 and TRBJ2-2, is EAGVAQSPRYKIIEKRQSVAFWCNPISGHATLYWYQQILGQGPKLLIQFQNNGVVDDSQLPKDRFSAERLKGVDSTLKIQPAKLEDSAVYLCASSVVTGVAGELFFGEGSRLTVL.